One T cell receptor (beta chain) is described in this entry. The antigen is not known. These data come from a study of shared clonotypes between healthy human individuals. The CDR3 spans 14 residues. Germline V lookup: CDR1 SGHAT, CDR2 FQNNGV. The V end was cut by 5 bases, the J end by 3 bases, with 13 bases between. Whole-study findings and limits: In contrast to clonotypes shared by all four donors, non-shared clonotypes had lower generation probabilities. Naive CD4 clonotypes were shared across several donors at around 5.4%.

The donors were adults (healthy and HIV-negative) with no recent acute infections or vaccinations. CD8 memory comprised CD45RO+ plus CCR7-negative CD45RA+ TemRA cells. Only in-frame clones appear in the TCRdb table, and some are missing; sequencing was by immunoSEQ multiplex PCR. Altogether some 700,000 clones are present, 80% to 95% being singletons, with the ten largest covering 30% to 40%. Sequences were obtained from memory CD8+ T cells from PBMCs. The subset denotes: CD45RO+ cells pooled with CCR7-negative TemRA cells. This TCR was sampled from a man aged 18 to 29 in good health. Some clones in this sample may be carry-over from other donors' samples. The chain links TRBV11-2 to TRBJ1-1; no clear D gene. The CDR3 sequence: CASSHLLGYTEAFF. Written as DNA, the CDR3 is TGTGCCAGCAGCCACTTATTGGGATACACTGAAGCTTTCTTT.